This note documents a single T cell receptor (beta chain) sequence. What it recognizes is unknown. This specimen comes from a study of T cell responses to AZD1222 COVID-19 vaccine. General study results and limits: Nearly half of spike-specific TCRs reportedly go after variant regions that carry no mutations. When two AZD1222 doses had been given, Spike-specific TCR breadth and depth rose. Only a handful of AZD1222 recipients, about six in all, had baseline seropositivity. White British ancestry dominated among donors, who included more females, and clonal diversity was possibly underestimated.

Method: immunoSEQ multiplex PCR; TCRdb's copy keeps in-frame clones and lacks some. The sample lists 180,000 or so clones, over 85% occurring once. The CDR3 has 15 amino acids. Germline V gives CDR1 SNHLY, CDR2 FYNNEI. Trimming shortened V by 7 bases and J by 5 bases, and 17 bases separated the two germline ends. This chain joins TRBV2 and TRBJ1-4; D not certain. The source is an adult who received the MenACWY meningococcal vaccine as a control. The source material was peripheral blood, sampled 28 days after the second dose of the MenACWY control vaccine. Here the CDR3 reads CASKLELTPNEKLFF. CDR3 coding DNA: TGTGCCAGCAAATTAGAGTTGACTCCGAATGAAAAACTGTTTTTT.